This TCR beta chain originates from a study of post-analysis software for immune sequencing data (dated by TCRdb to about 2015). Some background on the complete study: Recorded disease courses included relapsing-remitting, secondary progressive and progressive-relapsing multiple sclerosis, with some patients lacking subtype annotation. A subset of samples was prepared in parallel using single-end sample barcoding, then pooled and co-amplified after Illumina adapter ligation. Patient repertoires were compared against over ten previously published healthy control repertoires from donors aged about 6 to 27 years. General findings and caveats noted by the study authors: The multiple sclerosis patient group was slightly younger than the control group. Direct clustering with F measure showed strong co-clustering of samples prepared in the same batch, prompting a batch-effect correction. Significantly lower normalized Chao1 diversity was found in multiple sclerosis patients than in controls, suggesting substantial peripheral T-cell clonal expansion. Significantly higher frequencies in patients than in controls were found for about five TRBV segments, including TRBV5-6, TRBV5-1 and TRBV20-1.

This clonotype was detected a few times. Its antigen is not yet known. The sample holds no much larger clone one base away, and base qualities are not on file. The germline V gene sets CDR1 to SGHRS and CDR2 to YFSETQ. Spanning cysteine to phenylalanine, the CDR3 consists of 14 amino acids. The DNA shown is the 42-base CDR3, in frame from base 1. The V and J ends are trimmed by 0 bases and 3 bases, leaving 10 bases between them. To demonstrate the VDJtools post-analysis software, the study profiled TCR beta repertoires from the peripheral blood of 13 young patients with multiple sclerosis. The patients with multiple sclerosis were children and adolescents between about 6 and 17 years of age. The library came from PCR. TCRdb records Illumina HiSeq 2500 as the sequencer. To reduce PCR and sequencing biases, unique molecular identifiers were built into the TCR beta cDNA libraries. Approximately 500,000 cDNA molecules were obtained for every 1 to 10 million input T cells, so each molecule roughly corresponded to one T cell. Patient libraries were prepared and sequenced with the same protocol used for the earlier healthy control dataset. Within a given batch, samples were prepared together, multiplexed and sequenced on the same HiSeq lane. The study's processing was this. Raw barcoded reads were processed with MIGEC, discarding single-read molecular identifier groups before consensus assembly and CDR3 extraction. Clonotype tables were post-analysed with VDJtools, and diversity was normalized by down-sampling all datasets to the smallest sample size. Repertoire overlap clustering matched CDR3 amino acid but not nucleotide sequences to correct batch-related cross-sample contamination. Using fastp trimming at Q25 and MiXCR clonotype assembly, TCRdb reanalyzed the public sequencing data and kept in-frame beta chains. Identical CDR3 protein sequences are pooled into one entry, listed with their most common genes and DNA. For this entry, the V and J calls and clone size follow TCRdb and not the study's own pipeline. The table for this sample lists 750,000 to 950,000 distinct CDR3 sequences; roughly 50% of them were counted only once. The ten largest make up approximately 4.3% of the sample.

The clonotype comes from a girl between 5 and 17 years old with multiple sclerosis. The sequenced sample consisted of blood. Here the chain combines TRBV5-1 and TRBJ2-7; there is no confident call for the D gene. The CDR3 in this case is CASSLAGRIYEQYF. The nucleotide sequence is TGCGCCAGCAGCTTGGCAGGACGGATCTACGAGCAGTACTTC.